The following is a TCR beta chain sequence with its context. The CDR3 spans 19 residues. V lost 5 bases to trimming and J lost 3 bases; unmatched junction nucleotides: 12. Germline-derived CDR1 and CDR2 are SGHVS and FNYEAQ. The record originates from a study of blood T cell repertoires in COVID-19. Study-wide context: There were acute and convalescent COVID-19 samples, and they came from the United States, Italy and Spain. PBMCs, B-cell-depleted T cells, or T cells were the source of the cDNA or gDNA that made up the material.

As processed by the authors: Nucleated cell number was recorded as an estimate derived from reference gene primer amplification. Sequenced by immunoSEQ multiplex PCR; TCRdb stores in-frame clones only, minus some. The V and J calls and clone size were taken over from that table, and D and trimming were inferred from the DNA. The table has 200,000 to 250,000 clones, about 91% seen once. V usage is TRBV7-6 and J usage is TRBJ2-1; 14 nucleotides align to TRBD2. Sequenced sample: peripheral blood. This TCR came from a man aged 18 to 29 with active or convalescent COVID-19. In DNA, the CDR3 is TGTGCCAGCAGCCTCCTTCCGACTAGCGGGAGGGGACTCTACAATGAGCAGTTCTTC. It encodes CASSLLPTSGRGLYNEQFF. Together with reference TRBV7-6 and TRBJ2-1, the CDR3 gives the full variable domain: GAGVSQSPRYKVTKRGQDVALRCDPISGHVSLYWYRQALGQGPEFLTYFNYEAQQDKSGLPNDRFSAERPEGSISTLTIQRTEQRDSAMYRCASSLLPTSGRGLYNEQFFGPGTRLTVL.